Shown below are 13 T cell receptor beta chains from a single sample sequenced in a study of T cells after yellow fever vaccination. TCRdb used MiXCR to reprocess the 5' RACE reads, holding one entry per CDR3 protein. The data show more than 350,000 distinct CDR3 sequences, around a tenth seen once. Sequenced here: PBMCs, sampled on the day of the first yellow fever vaccination. These receptor sequences come from a man between 18 and 29 years old who received the YFV17D yellow fever vaccine.

The chain has TRBV5-1 and TRBJ2-5, with 9 bases that match TRBD2. V lost 9 bases, J lost 0 bases, and 6 bases stayed unmatched. The length of the CDR3 is 14 residues. CDR1 is SGHRS, CDR2 YFSETQ, per germline. This CDR3 reads CATAAGGDQETQYF. The CDR3 coding sequence is TGCGCCACCGCAGCGGGGGGAGACCAAGAGACCCAGTACTTC.

This sequence joins TRBV25-1 and TRBJ1-1; 7 bases align to TRBD1. Losses at the gene ends were 3 bases for V and 7 bases for J; bases not matched to a gene: 5. Looked up from germline, CDR1 is MGHDK and CDR2 is SYGVNS. The CDR3 runs 13 residues. The CDR3 spells CASSEANRGEAFF. The CDR3 DNA is TGTGCCAGCAGTGAGGCGAACAGGGGTGAAGCTTTCTTT. The full variable domain, its missing parts supplied by reference TRBV25-1 and TRBJ1-1, is EADIYQTPRYLVIGTGKKITLECSQTMGHDKMYWYQQDPGMELHLIHYSYGVNSTEKGDLSSESTVSRIRTEHFPLTLESARPSHTSQYLCASSEANRGEAFFGQGTRLTVV.

This chain connects TRBV20-1 to TRBJ2-2; 8 nucleotides match TRBD2. This CDR3 contains 15 residues. Germline CDR1 DFQATT, CDR2 SNEGSKA (reference sequence). The V and J ends lost 3 bases and 5 bases, in that order; junction bases with no gene match: 8. The CDR3: CSASIGGARTGELFF. The CDR3 nucleotides are TGCAGTGCTAGTATCGGGGGGGCTCGGACCGGGGAGCTGTTTTTT.

Worth noting for this clonotype: Relative to the germline gene, one junction end is altered; a read error may explain this. This rearrangement joins TRBV30 to TRBJ2-5; the D is unclear. From germline, CDR1 is GTSNPN and CDR2 SVGIG (reference sequence). The CDR3 has 12 amino acids. The DNA of the CDR3 is TGTGCCTGGAGGCACGGAGCAGAGTCCCAGTACTTC. It specifies CAWRHGAESQYF. Using reference TRBV30 and TRBJ2-5 for the parts outside the CDR3, the full variable domain is SQTIHQWPATLVQPVGSPLSLECTVEGTSNPNLYWYRQAAGRGLQLLFYSVGIGQISSEVPQNLSASRPQDRQFILSSKKLLLSDSGFYLCAWRHGAESQYFGPGTRLLVL.

The chain combines TRBV6-1 with TRBJ2-3; D is perhaps TRBD2 (6 bases). The ends were cut back, 10 bases at V and 4 bases at J, with 18 bases in the middle. Germline V gene lookup returns CDR1 MNHNS and CDR2 SASEGT. This CDR3 has 14 residues. CDR3 in DNA: TGTGCCACGTGGGACCCGGGGGTTTCAGATACGCAGTATTTT. Protein: CATWDPGVSDTQYF.

V gene TRBV3-1 combines with J gene TRBJ2-5, with D perhaps matching TRBD1 (6 bases). The CDR3 is 14 residues long. V was shortened by 6 bases and J by 5 bases, with 16 bases between the two germline ends. The V gene's germline CDR1 is LGHDT and CDR2 YNNKEL (reference sequence). CDR3 nucleotides: TGTGCCAGCAGAGTCCAGGGGCCCGGGGAGACCCAGTACTTC. Its protein product is CASRVQGPGETQYF.

The chain is built from TRBV20-1 and TRBJ2-2; D gene unclear. The V and J ends lost 6 bases and 6 bases respectively, with 11 bases between them. CDR1 DFQATT and CDR2 SNEGSKA come from the germline V gene (reference sequence). This CDR3 spans 12 amino acids. CDR3 coding DNA: TGCAGTGCCGGCGTCGTCGCCGGGGAGCTGTTTTTT. Translating gives CSAGVVAGELFF.

This clonotype was counted between two and nine times. The chain couples TRBV20-1 to TRBJ2-3, with 9 bases fitting TRBD1. Germline V gene lookup returns CDR1 DFQATT and CDR2 SNEGSKA (reference sequence). V shed 5 bases and J 6 bases; nucleotides not matched to a gene: 9. The CDR3 loop spans 14 amino acids. This CDR3 reads CSASDRGDRDTQYF. The DNA of the CDR3 is TGCAGTGCTTCGGACAGGGGAGATAGGGATACGCAGTATTTT.

The chain combines TRBV12-3 or TRBV12-4 with TRBJ1-1; D perhaps matches TRBD1 (5 bases). V was pared by 4 bases and J by 5 bases, with 14 bases between. The CDR3 length is 14 residues. CDR3 sequence (DNA): TGTGCCAGCAGTTCCTATGGGGGTACGACTGAAGCTTTCTTT. Translated, it gives CASSSYGGTTEAFF.

This clonotype was seen ten or more times. The chain joins TRBV18 to TRBJ2-7, with a tentative D call TRBD1 (7 bases). The germline V gene has CDR1 KGHSH and CDR2 LQKENI. V lost 6 bases and J lost 12, with 18 bases in between. This CDR3 has 12 amino acids. CDR3 sequence: CASSSQGGTAYV. CDR3 bases: TGTGCCAGCTCTTCCCAAGGAGGGACAGCGTACGTC.

This clonotype came up a few times. Here the CDR3 reads CASSSFIYGYTF. The CDR3 bases are TGTGCCAGCAGTTCCTTCATTTATGGCTACACCTTC. The chain uses TRBV6-5 and TRBJ1-2; no clear D. Germline V gene sequence: CDR1 MNHEY, CDR2 SVGAGI. This CDR3 is 12 amino acids long. Trimming cost V 4 bases and J 5 bases, with 8 bases left between them.

Comments on this clonotype: At one boundary the junction diverges from the germline segment, which might be a read error. This chain links TRBV3-1 with TRBJ2-6; D assignment may be TRBD1 or TRBD2 (6 bases each). The CDR3 is 15 residues long. Germline V gene data show CDR1 as LGHDT and CDR2 as YNNKEL (reference sequence). The CDR3 loop reads CASCQGGTGANVLTF. The CDR3, as DNA: TGTGCCAGCTGCCAAGGGGGGACTGGGGCCAACGTCCTGACTTTC.

This clonotype was recorded many times. J is TRBJ2-7 and V is TRBV12-3 or TRBV12-4, with D possibly being TRBD2 (7 bases). CDR3 length equals 14 residues. V gave up 5 bases and J gave up 0 bases, with 11 bases separating them. The CDR3 DNA reads as TGTGCCAGCAGTCTGGGGGGGCCCTCCTACGAGCAGTACTTC. It yields the protein CASSLGGPSYEQYF.